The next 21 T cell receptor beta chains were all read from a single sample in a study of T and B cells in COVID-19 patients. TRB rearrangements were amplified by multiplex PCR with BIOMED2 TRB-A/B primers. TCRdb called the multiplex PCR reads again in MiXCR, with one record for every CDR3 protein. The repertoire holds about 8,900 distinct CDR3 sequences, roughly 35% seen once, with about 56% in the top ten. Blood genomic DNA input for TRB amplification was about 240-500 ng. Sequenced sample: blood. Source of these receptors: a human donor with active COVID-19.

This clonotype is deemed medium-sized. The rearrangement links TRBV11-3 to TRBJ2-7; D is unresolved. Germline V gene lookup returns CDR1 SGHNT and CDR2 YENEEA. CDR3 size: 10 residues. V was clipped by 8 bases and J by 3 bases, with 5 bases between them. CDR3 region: CASGDYEQYF. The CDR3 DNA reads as TGTGCCAGCGGGGACTACGAGCAGTACTTC. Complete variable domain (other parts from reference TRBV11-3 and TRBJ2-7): EAGVVQSPRYKIIEKKQPVAFWCNPISGHNTLYWYLQNLGQGPELLIRYENEEAVDDSQLPKDRFSAERLKGVDSTLKIQPAELGDSAVYLCASGDYEQYFGPGTRLTVT.

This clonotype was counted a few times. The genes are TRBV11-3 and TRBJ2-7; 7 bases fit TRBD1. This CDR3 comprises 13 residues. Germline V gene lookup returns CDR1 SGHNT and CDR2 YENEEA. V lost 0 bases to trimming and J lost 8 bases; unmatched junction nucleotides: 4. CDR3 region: CASSLERQGQQYF. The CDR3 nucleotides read TGTGCCAGCAGCTTAGAACGACAGGGTCAGCAGTACTTC.

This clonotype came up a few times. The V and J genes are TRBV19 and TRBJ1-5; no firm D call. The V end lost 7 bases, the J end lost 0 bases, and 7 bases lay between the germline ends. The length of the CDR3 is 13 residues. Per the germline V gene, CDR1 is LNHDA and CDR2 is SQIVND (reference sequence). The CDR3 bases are TGTGCCAGTAACCAAGTTAGCAATCAGCCCCAGCATTTT. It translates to CASNQVSNQPQHF. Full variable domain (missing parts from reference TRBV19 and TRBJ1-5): DGGITQSPKYLFRKEGQNVTLSCEQNLNHDAMYWYRQDPGQGLRLIYYSQIVNDFQKGDIAEGYSVSREKKESFPLTVTSAQKNPTAFYLCASNQVSNQPQHFGDGTRLSIL.

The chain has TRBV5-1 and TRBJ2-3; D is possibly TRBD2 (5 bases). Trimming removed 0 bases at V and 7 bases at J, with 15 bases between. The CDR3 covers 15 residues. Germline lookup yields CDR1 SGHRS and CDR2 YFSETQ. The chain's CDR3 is CASSLALEAGHTQYF. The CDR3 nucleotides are TGCGCCAGCAGCTTGGCCCTGGAGGCCGGCCATACGCAGTATTTT.

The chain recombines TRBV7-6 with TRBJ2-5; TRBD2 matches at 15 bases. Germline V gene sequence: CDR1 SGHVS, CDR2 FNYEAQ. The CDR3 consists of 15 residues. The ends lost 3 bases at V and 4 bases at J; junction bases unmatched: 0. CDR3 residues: CASSLGLAGGETQYF. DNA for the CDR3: TGTGCCAGCAGCTTGGGACTAGCGGGAGGAGAGACCCAGTACTTC.

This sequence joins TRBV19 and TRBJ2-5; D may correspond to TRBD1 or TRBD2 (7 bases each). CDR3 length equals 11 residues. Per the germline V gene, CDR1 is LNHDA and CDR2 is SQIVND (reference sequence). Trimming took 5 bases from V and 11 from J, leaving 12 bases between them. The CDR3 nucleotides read TGTGCCAGTAGTTACAGGGGAGGGCAGTACTTC. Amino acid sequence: CASSYRGGQYF.

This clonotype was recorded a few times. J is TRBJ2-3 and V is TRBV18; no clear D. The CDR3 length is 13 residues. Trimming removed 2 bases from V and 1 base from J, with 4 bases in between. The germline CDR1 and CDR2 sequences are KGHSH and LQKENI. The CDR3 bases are TGTGCCAGCTCACCAAGGGGCACAGATACGCAGTATTTT. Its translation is CASSPRGTDTQYF.

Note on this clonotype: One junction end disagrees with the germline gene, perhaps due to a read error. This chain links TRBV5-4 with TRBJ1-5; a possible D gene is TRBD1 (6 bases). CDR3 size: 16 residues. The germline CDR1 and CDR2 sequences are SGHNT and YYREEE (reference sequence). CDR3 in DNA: TGTGCCAGCAGCCCTAAGGGGGGGCTTTACAATCAGCCCCAGAGTTTT. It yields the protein CASSPKGGLYNQPQSF. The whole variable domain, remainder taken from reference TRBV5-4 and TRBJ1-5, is ETGVTQSPTHLIKTRGQQVTLRCSSQSGHNTVSWYQQALGQGPQFIFQYYREEENGRGNFPPRFSGLQFPNYSSELNVNALELDDSALYLCASSPKGGLYNQPQSFGDGTRLSIL.

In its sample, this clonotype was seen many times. The DNA for the CDR3 is TGTGCCAGCAGCCCCCGGTCCGGGACAGGAGCCTACGAGCAGTACTTC. It specifies CASSPRSGTGAYEQYF. The chain joins TRBV6-5 to TRBJ2-7, with TRBD1 matching 8 bases. Germline trimming cut 6 bases from V and 2 bases from J; bases unmatched to any gene: 12. The CDR3 contains 16 residues. Germline V gene data show CDR1 as MNHEY and CDR2 as SVGAGI.

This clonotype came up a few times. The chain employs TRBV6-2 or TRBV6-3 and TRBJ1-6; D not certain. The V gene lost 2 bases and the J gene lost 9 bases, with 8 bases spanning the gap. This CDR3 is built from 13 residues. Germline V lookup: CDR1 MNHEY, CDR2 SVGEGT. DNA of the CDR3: TGTGCCAGCAGTTACGCTGTGAGTTCACCCCTCCACTTT. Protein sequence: CASSYAVSSPLHF.

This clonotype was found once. The DNA of the CDR3 is TGTGCCAGCTCTCCCGACGGGATTTACAATCAGCCCCAGCATTTT. Its translation: CASSPDGIYNQPQHF. The V gene is TRBV18, the J gene TRBJ1-5; D call uncertain. Trimming shortened V by 6 bases and J by 3 bases, and 15 bases separated the two germline ends. This CDR3 is 15 amino acids long. Germline-derived CDR1 and CDR2 are KGHSH and LQKENI.

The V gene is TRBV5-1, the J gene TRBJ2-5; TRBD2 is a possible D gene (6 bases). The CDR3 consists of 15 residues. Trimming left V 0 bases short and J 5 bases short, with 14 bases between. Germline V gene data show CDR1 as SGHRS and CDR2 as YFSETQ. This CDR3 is CASSLAEGRGETQYF. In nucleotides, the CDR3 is TGCGCCAGCAGCTTGGCCGAGGGTCGGGGGGAGACCCAGTACTTC.

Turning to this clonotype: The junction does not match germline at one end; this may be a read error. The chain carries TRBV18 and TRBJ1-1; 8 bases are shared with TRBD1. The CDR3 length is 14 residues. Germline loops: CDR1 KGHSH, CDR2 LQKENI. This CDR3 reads CSSSLSTGDTEAFF. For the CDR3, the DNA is TGTTCCAGCTCACTCTCGACAGGGGACACTGAAGCTTTCTTT.

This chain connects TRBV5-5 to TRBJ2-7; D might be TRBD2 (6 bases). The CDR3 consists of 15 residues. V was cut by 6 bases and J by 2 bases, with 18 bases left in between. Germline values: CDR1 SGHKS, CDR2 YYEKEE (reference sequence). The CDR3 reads CASIDLSGSPYEQYF. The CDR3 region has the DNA TGTGCCAGCATCGATCTCAGCGGGTCTCCCTACGAGCAGTACTTC. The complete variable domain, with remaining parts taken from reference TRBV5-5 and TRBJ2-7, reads DAGVTQSPTHLIKTRGQQVTLRCSPISGHKSVSWYQQVLGQGPQFIFQYYEKEERGRGNFPDRFSARQFPNYSSELNVNALLLGDSALYLCASIDLSGSPYEQYFGPGTRLTVT.

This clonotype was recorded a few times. Here the CDR3 reads CASSLNRDEQYF. The CDR3 coding sequence is TGTGCCAGCAGCTTGAACAGGGACGAGCAGTACTTC. The chain combines TRBV5-4 with TRBJ2-7; tentative D call: TRBD1 (6 bases). Deletions cut 1 base from V and 5 bases from J, with 7 bases between. Germline V gene sequence: CDR1 SGHNT, CDR2 YYREEE (reference sequence). The length of the CDR3 is 12 residues.

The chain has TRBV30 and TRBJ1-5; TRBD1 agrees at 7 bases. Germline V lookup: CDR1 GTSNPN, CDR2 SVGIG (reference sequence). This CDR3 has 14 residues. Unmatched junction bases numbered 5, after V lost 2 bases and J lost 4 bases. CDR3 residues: CAWSPIQGNQPQHF. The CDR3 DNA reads TGTGCCTGGAGTCCCATACAGGGGAATCAGCCCCAGCATTTT.

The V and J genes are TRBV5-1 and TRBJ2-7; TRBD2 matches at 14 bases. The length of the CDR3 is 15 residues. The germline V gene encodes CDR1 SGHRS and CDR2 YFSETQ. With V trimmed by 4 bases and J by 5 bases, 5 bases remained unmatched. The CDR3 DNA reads TGCGCCAGCAGCGGGGGACTAGCGGGAGTTAACGAGCAGTACTTC. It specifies CASSGGLAGVNEQYF.

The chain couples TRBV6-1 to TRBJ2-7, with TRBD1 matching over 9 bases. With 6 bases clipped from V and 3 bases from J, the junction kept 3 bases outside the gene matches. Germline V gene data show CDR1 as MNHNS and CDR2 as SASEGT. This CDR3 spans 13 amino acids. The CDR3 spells CASSRDRDYEQYF. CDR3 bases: TGTGCCAGCAGCCGGGACAGGGACTACGAGCAGTACTTC.

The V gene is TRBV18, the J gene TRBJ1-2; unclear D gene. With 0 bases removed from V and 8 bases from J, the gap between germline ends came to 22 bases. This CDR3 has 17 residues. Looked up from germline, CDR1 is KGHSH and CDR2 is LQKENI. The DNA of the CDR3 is TGTGCCAGCTCACCACCGAGTACCTTTGATCATCTACAGGGCTACACCTTC. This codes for CASSPPSTFDHLQGYTF.

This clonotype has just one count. The CDR3 reads CASSLDGGGQPQHF. The CDR3 DNA follows: TGTGCCAGCAGCTTAGACGGGGGAGGTCAGCCCCAGCATTTT. This chain links TRBV7-2 with TRBJ1-5, with D perhaps matching TRBD1 (5 bases). Germline CDR1 is SGHTA and CDR2 is FQGNSA. The V end lost 1 base, the J end lost 6 bases, and 10 bases lay between the germline ends. The CDR3 has 14 residues.

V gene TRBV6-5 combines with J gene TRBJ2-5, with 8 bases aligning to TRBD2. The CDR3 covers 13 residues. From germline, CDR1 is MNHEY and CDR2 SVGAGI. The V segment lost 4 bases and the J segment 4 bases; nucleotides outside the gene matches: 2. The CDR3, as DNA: TGTGCCAGCAGTTTCGGGGGGGCAGAGACCCAGTACTTC. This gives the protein CASSFGGAETQYF.